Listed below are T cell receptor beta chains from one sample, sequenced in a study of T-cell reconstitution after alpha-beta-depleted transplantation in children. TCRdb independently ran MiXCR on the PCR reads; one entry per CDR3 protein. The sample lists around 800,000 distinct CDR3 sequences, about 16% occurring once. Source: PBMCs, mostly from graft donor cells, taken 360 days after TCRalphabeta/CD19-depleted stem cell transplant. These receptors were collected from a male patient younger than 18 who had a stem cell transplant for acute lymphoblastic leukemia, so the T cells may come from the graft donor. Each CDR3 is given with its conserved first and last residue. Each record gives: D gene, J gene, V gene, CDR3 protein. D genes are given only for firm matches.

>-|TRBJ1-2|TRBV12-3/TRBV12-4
CASSPSGPYGYTF
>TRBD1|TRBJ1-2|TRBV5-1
CASYPTPGGAGYGYTF
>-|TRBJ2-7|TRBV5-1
CASSPWYRAMTYEQYF
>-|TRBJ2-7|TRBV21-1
CASSKGGAQGTPYEQYF
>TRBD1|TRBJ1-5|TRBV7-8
CASSLLTGTGNQPQHF
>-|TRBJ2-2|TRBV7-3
CASSLRGPYPNTGELFF
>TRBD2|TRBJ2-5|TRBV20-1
CSARGLAGGPWETQYF
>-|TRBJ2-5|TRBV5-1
CASSPVATQETQYF
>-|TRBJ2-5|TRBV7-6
CASSRLRGGLYQETQYF
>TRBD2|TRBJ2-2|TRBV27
CASSLFRLAGDTGELFF
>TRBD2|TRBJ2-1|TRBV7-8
CASSLGGRGGEQFF
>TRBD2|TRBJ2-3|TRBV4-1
CASSQDERGLAGEYF
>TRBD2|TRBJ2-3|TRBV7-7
CASSTTSGGIDTQYF
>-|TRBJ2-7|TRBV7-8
CASSPEDSPYEQYF
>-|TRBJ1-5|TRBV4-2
CASSQDRTSNQPQHF
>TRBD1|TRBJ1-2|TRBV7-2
CASSLQGAPNYGYTF
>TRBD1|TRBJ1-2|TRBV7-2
CASRGDRVALYGYTF
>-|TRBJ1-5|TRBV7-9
CATTRQEVNQPQHF
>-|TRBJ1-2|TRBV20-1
CSATNTGTNYGYTF
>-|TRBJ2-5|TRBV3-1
CASSQAGPETQYF
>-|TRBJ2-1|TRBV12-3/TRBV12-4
CASSRPTTRSPYEQFF
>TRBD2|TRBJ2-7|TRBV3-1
CASSQVTSGYYEQYF
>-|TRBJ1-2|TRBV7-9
CASSLAATDGYTF
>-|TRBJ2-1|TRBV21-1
CASRGQGVYNEQFF
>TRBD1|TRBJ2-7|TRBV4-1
CASSQLFFPTGMGEQYF
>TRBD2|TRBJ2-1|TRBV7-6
CASSSRTSGSPYNEQFF